This T cell receptor (beta chain) comes out of a study of blood T cells in healthy people across ages. Background on the study: Template switching recovered approximately one barcoded beta molecule for every two T cells. Study-level points and caveats: Naive CD4+ cell counts and diversity both ran higher in long-lived than in aged donors. TCR beta diversity, measured per million T cells, fell in a roughly linear way with age. Unknown CMV status may confound age-related changes in expanded clones.

This CDR3 is 15 amino acids long. Trimming stripped 2 bases from V and 13 bases from J, with 21 bases between. Germline V gives CDR1 MDHEN, CDR2 SYDVKM. Primed by a sample-barcoded 5' primer and a J-beta primer mix, a second PCR proceeded for about 7 to 12 cycles. A single record per CDR3 protein comes from TCRdb applying MiXCR to the 5' RACE reads. The sample shows fewer than 900,000 distinct CDR3 sequences, around 36% of them seen only once. Concerning this clonotype: What it recognizes is unknown.

The TCR was taken from a man in his late teens or twenties in good health. The material sequenced was blood. V and J are TRBV28 and TRBJ2-4; perhaps TRBD1 as D (6 bases). CDR3 DNA sequence: TGTGCCAGCAGTTTAATTGGACAGACCATAAATGAGCAGTACTTC. Its translation is CASSLIGQTINEQYF.